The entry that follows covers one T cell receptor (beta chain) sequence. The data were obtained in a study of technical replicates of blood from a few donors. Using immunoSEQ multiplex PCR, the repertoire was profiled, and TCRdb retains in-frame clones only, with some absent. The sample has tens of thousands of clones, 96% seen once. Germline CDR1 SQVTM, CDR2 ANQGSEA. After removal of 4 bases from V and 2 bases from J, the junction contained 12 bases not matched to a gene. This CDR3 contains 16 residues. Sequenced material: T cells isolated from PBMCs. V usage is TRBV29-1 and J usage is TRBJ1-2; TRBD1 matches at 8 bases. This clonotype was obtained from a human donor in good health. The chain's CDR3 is CSVGGGQELRNYGYTF. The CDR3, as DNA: TGCAGCGTTGGAGGGGGACAGGAGTTGAGGAACTATGGCTACACCTTC.